The 25 T cell receptor beta chains below all came from one sample that was sequenced in a study of T cells in Graves' hyperthyroidism and ophthalmopathy. Amplification yielded TCR beta CDR3 regions, with RNA transcripts as the source. Primed by the HTBI set, a first-round RT-PCR was run on the TCR CDR3. TCRdb re-derived calls from the multiplex PCR reads in MiXCR, one entry per CDR3 protein. The table lists around 380,000 distinct CDR3 sequences, about 14% of them singletons. Sequenced input: blood. All receptors come from a man aged 30 to 45 with Graves' hyperthyroidism that later progressed to Graves' ophthalmopathy.

This clonotype was detected many times. This rearrangement joins TRBV20-1 to TRBJ2-5; TRBD2 aligns across 11 bases. This CDR3 has 14 amino acids. The ends lost 7 bases at V and 4 bases at J; junction bases unmatched: 8. Looked up from germline, CDR1 is DFQATT and CDR2 is SNEGSKA (reference sequence). The DNA for the CDR3 is TGCAGTGTTATGTTAGCGGGGGGGCGAGAGACCCAGTACTTC. Amino acid sequence: CSVMLAGGRETQYF.

V usage is TRBV7-6 and J usage is TRBJ1-1, with 7 bases lining up with TRBD1. The CDR3 spans 12 residues. Germline assignment: CDR1 SGHVS and CDR2 FNYEAQ. The V segment lost 4 bases and the J segment 9 bases; nucleotides outside the gene matches: 5. CDR3 loop: CASSSEGGQAFF. DNA of the CDR3: TGTGCCAGCAGCTCAGAAGGGGGCCAAGCTTTCTTT.

The sample holds many counts of this clonotype. This rearrangement joins TRBV30 to TRBJ1-2; possibly TRBD1 for D (6 bases). The CDR3 runs to 14 residues. The V end was cut by 0 bases, the J end by 7 bases, with 15 bases between. Germline CDR1 is GTSNPN and CDR2 is SVGIG (reference sequence). CDR3 sequence: CAWSVWGQGGGYTF. CDR3 nucleotides: TGTGCCTGGAGTGTATGGGGGCAGGGAGGTGGCTACACCTTC.

This clonotype was observed at least ten times. The chain carries TRBV7-2 and TRBJ1-4, with D unclear. Germline V lookup: CDR1 SGHTA, CDR2 FQGNSA. This CDR3 is built from 16 residues. Deletions cut 1 base from V and 6 bases from J, with 15 bases between. The CDR3 coding sequence is TGTGCCAGCAGCTTAGTGATGGGAAGGGCTCATGAAAAACTGTTTTTT. Its translation: CASSLVMGRAHEKLFF.

This clonotype turned up a few times. V is TRBV9 and J is TRBJ1-6, with D tentatively TRBD1 (6 bases). The CDR3 totals 14 residues. V lost 3 bases and J lost 7, with 11 bases in between. CDR1 and CDR2 from the germline V gene are SGDLS and YYNGEE. CDR3 DNA sequence: TGTGCCAGCAGCGAGAGGGGGTTCAATTCACCCCTCCACTTT. Its translation is CASSERGFNSPLHF.

This clonotype has a handful of counts. V and J are TRBV13 and TRBJ2-5; 7 bases align to TRBD2. The germline CDR1 and CDR2 sequences are PRHDT and FYEKMQ (reference sequence). The CDR3 consists of 16 residues. With 1 base clipped from V and 7 bases from J, the junction kept 12 bases outside the gene matches. Here the CDR3 DNA reads TGTGCCAGCAGCTTAGTGAGCCCTAGCGGCGGTGGGACCCAGTACTTC. Encoded protein: CASSLVSPSGGGTQYF.

The genes are TRBV6-1 and TRBJ2-6, with D possibly TRBD2 on 5 matching bases. This CDR3 comprises 17 residues. V lost 2 bases to trimming and J lost 4 bases, with 15 bases between them. In germline, CDR1 is MNHNS, CDR2 SASEGT. The CDR3 coding sequence is TGTGCCAGCAGTGAAAACTCGAGGGTCTCCGGGGCCAACGTCCTGACTTTC. It encodes CASSENSRVSGANVLTF.

A few counts support this clonotype. The chain couples TRBV12-3 or TRBV12-4 to TRBJ2-3, with TRBD2 matching over 9 bases. With V trimmed by 6 bases and J by 0 bases, 10 bases remained unmatched. This CDR3 region has 17 residues. CDR3 sequence: CASSAFLAGLSTDTQYF. For the CDR3, the DNA is TGTGCCAGCAGCGCCTTTCTAGCGGGACTTAGCACAGATACGCAGTATTTT.

This clonotype was observed a handful of times. The rearrangement links TRBV10-3 to TRBJ2-1, with TRBD1 as a possible D gene (6 bases). The CDR3 covers 14 residues. Per the germline V gene, CDR1 is ENHRY and CDR2 is SYGVKD. V gave up 7 bases and J gave up 3 bases, with 13 bases separating them. CDR3 loop: CAITRTESYNEQFF. Here the CDR3 DNA reads TGTGCCATCACACGGACAGAGAGCTACAATGAGCAGTTCTTC.

The chain uses TRBV4-1 and TRBJ2-4, with 7 bases that match TRBD2. The ends lost 0 bases at V and 6 bases at J; junction bases unmatched: 11. The CDR3 is 17 amino acids. Germline V gene data show CDR1 as MGHRA and CDR2 as YSYEKL. The CDR3: CASSQEGLQTGGNIQYF. Here the CDR3 DNA reads TGCGCCAGCAGCCAAGAGGGGCTTCAAACGGGGGGAAACATTCAGTACTTC.

This clonotype has a count of ten or more. V and J are TRBV28 and TRBJ2-7; the D gene is possibly TRBD2 (5 bases). Germline V gene sequence: CDR1 MDHEN, CDR2 SYDVKM. The CDR3 extends over 17 amino acids. With 6 bases removed from V and 5 bases from J, the gap between germline ends came to 26 bases. This chain's CDR3 is CASRPWLGTGNEHEQYF. The CDR3 bases are TGTGCCAGCAGGCCATGGCTCGGAACCGGGAATGAACACGAGCAGTACTTC.

This clonotype has a count of ten or more. The CDR3 sequence: CAIRRTDRRHTDTQYF. The CDR3 nucleotides read TGTGCCATCAGGCGGACGGACAGGCGCCACACAGATACGCAGTATTTT. The V call is TRBV10-3, the J call TRBJ2-3; 7 nucleotides line up with TRBD1. J gave up 2 bases and V 6 bases, and 11 bases lay outside the gene matches. The CDR3 totals 16 residues. Germline V gene lookup returns CDR1 ENHRY and CDR2 SYGVKD.

The sample holds a few counts of this clonotype. V gene TRBV11-3 combines with J gene TRBJ1-4; possibly TRBD1 for D (5 bases). Trimming shortened V by 0 bases and J by 4 bases, and 6 bases separated the two germline ends. This CDR3 contains 14 residues. The germline V gene has CDR1 SGHNT and CDR2 YENEEA. CDR3 amino acids: CASSLDGGNEKLFF. The CDR3 DNA sequence: TGTGCCAGCAGCTTAGACGGGGGTAATGAAAAACTGTTTTTT.

The gene calls are TRBV5-1 and TRBJ2-1, with no clear D. There are 11 residues in the CDR3. Germline assignment: CDR1 SGHRS and CDR2 YFSETQ. V was trimmed by 0 bases and J by 13 bases, leaving 8 bases between them. The CDR3 protein is CASSLGYNQFF. CDR3 DNA sequence: TGCGCCAGCAGCTTGGGATATAACCAGTTCTTC.

This clonotype was seen more than once but under ten times. The J gene is TRBJ2-2, the V gene TRBV13; D might be TRBD1 (5 bases). CDR1 is PRHDT and CDR2 is FYEKMQ in the germline V gene (reference sequence). The CDR3 contains 19 residues. The germline V and J ends were trimmed by 2 bases and 0 bases, with 19 bases remaining between them. The CDR3 loop reads CASSLSPFRAGPNTGELFF. Here the CDR3 DNA reads TGTGCCAGCAGCTTAAGCCCTTTTAGGGCAGGGCCGAACACCGGGGAGCTGTTTTTT. The whole variable domain, remainder taken from reference TRBV13 and TRBJ2-2, is AAGVIQSPRHLIKEKRETATLKCYPIPRHDTVYWYQQGPGQDPQFLISFYEKMQSDKGSIPDRFSAQQFSDYHSELNMSSLELGDSALYFCASSLSPFRAGPNTGELFFGEGSRLTVL.

The V and J genes are TRBV20-1 and TRBJ1-1, with D possibly being TRBD1 (5 bases). Germline-derived CDR1 and CDR2 are DFQATT and SNEGSKA (reference sequence). The V end was cut by 0 bases, the J end by 4 bases, with 12 bases between. This CDR3 has 14 residues. CDR3 protein: CSAREKGMGTEAFF. DNA of the CDR3: TGCAGTGCTAGAGAGAAGGGGATGGGCACTGAAGCTTTCTTT.

In its sample, this clonotype was seen many times. V is TRBV2 and J is TRBJ1-2; D call uncertain. Germline CDR1 is SNHLY and CDR2 is FYNNEI. Trimming took off 6 bases at V and 8 bases at J, with 16 bases between the two ends. The CDR3 totals 13 residues. In DNA form, the CDR3 reads TGTGCCAGCAGCCTAACCAGCTTGCGCGGCTACACCTTC. Amino acid sequence: CASSLTSLRGYTF.

This clonotype was recorded many times. The chain couples TRBV24-1 to TRBJ2-1, with D unclear. Germline values: CDR1 KGHDR, CDR2 SFDVKD. V gave up 7 bases and J gave up 8 bases, with 14 bases separating them. There are 13 residues in the CDR3. CDR3 residues: CATRSRSSDEQFF. The CDR3 nucleotides are TGTGCCACCAGGTCCCGATCCTCCGATGAGCAGTTCTTC.

The table lists this clonotype with many counts. The chain carries TRBV3-1 and TRBJ1-5; TRBD1 might be the D (5 bases). Germline values: CDR1 LGHDT, CDR2 YNNKEL (reference sequence). The V gene lost 1 base and the J gene lost 4 bases, with 11 bases spanning the gap. This CDR3 contains 15 residues. CDR3 in amino acids: CASSQVSGTNQPQHF. The CDR3 DNA reads as TGTGCCAGCAGCCAAGTTTCAGGGACGAATCAGCCCCAGCATTTT. The full variable domain, with the rest looked up from reference TRBV3-1 and TRBJ1-5, is DTAVSQTPKYLVTQMGNDKSIKCEQNLGHDTMYWYKQDSKKFLKIMFSYNNKELIINETVPNRFSPKSPDKAHLNLHINSLELGDSAVYFCASSQVSGTNQPQHFGDGTRLSIL.

This clonotype was recorded at least ten times. V is TRBV6-1 and J is TRBJ1-5, with D unresolved. The germline V and J ends were trimmed by 5 bases and 0 bases, with 11 bases remaining between them. The CDR3 has 15 amino acids. Germline values: CDR1 MNHNS, CDR2 SASEGT. DNA of the CDR3: TGTGCCAGCAGTTCGGGAGTTCATAGCAATCAGCCCCAGCATTTT. Translating it yields CASSSGVHSNQPQHF.

Points on this clonotype: A much larger clone sits a single nucleotide away, making a read error possible. The chain combines TRBV14 with TRBJ1-1, with TRBD1 identical over 7 bases. Per the germline V gene, CDR1 is SGHDN and CDR2 is FVKESK. With 1 base clipped from V and 4 bases from J, the junction kept 9 bases outside the gene matches. This CDR3 has 16 amino acids. The CDR3 DNA reads TGTGCCAGCAGCCAAGTTGCAGGGGGATCGAGCACTGAAGCTTTCTTT. This encodes CASSQVAGGSSTEAFF.

This clonotype has only a few counts. The rearrangement links TRBV5-1 to TRBJ2-2, with D possibly matching TRBD1 (6 bases). Germline values: CDR1 SGHRS, CDR2 YFSETQ. The CDR3 sequence is 16 residues long. The germline V and J ends were trimmed by 4 bases and 2 bases, with 15 bases remaining between them. The CDR3 DNA is TGCGCCAGCAGCGGAACCGGGACACCAAACACCGGGGAGCTGTTTTTT. Translated, it gives CASSGTGTPNTGELFF.

This clonotype has a handful of counts. The chain joins TRBV18 to TRBJ2-7; unclear D gene. V was clipped by 3 bases and J by 0 bases, with 9 bases between them. Germline V gene data show CDR1 as KGHSH and CDR2 as LQKENI. The CDR3 runs to 14 residues. This CDR3 is CASSPRQFSYEQYF. As DNA, the CDR3 is TGTGCCAGCTCACCCCGGCAGTTCTCCTACGAGCAGTACTTC.

This clonotype has at least ten counts. J is TRBJ2-5 and V is TRBV20-1; maybe TRBD2 (5 bases). The CDR3 totals 14 residues. The germline V gene encodes CDR1 DFQATT and CDR2 SNEGSKA (reference sequence). Trimming removed 3 bases at V and 9 bases at J, with 20 bases between. As DNA, the CDR3 is TGCAGTGCTAGCGCCCTGGAGAGGGCCCAGGCCCAGTACTTC. This translates into CSASALERAQAQYF.

The chain combines TRBV2 with TRBJ1-1; possible D gene TRBD1, 5 bases. V lost 4 bases and J 3 bases, leaving 9 bases between the germline ends. The CDR3 is 13 amino acids. CDR1 is SNHLY, CDR2 FYNNEI, per germline. The CDR3 bases are TGTGCCAGCAGTGTGGGGGGTCACACTGAAGCTTTCTTT. Translation gives CASSVGGHTEAFF.